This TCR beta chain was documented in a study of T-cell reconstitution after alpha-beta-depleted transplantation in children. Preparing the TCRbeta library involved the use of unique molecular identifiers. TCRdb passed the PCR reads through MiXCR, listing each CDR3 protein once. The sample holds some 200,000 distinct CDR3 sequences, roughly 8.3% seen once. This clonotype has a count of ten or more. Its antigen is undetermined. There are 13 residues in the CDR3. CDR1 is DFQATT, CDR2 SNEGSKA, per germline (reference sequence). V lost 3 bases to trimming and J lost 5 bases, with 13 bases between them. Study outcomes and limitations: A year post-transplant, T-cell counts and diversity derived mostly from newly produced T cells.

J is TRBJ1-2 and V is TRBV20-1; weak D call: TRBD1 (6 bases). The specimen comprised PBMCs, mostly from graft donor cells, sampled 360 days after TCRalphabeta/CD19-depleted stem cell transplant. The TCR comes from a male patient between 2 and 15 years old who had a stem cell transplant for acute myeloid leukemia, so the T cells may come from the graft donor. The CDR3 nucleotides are TGCAGTGCTAGCGCAGGGGTCCCTTATGGCTACACCTTC. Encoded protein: CSASAGVPYGYTF.